This T cell receptor (beta chain) derives from a study of cytomegalovirus exposure and HLA in healthy donors. Germline CDR1 SGHAT, CDR2 FQNNGV. Trimming left V 0 bases short and J 6 bases short, with 9 bases between. CDR3 length equals 13 residues. The PCR was carried out with 60 Vbeta primers and 13 Jbeta primers. The assay was immunoSEQ multiplex PCR, and TCRdb's table has in-frame clones only and misses some. The sample consists of under 170,000 clones, 75% to 85% of them appearing once. The receptor's source is a man aged 45-65 years in good health and CMV-seropositive. The source material was PBMCs. The chain employs TRBV11-2 and TRBJ2-7; D may be TRBD2 (5 bases). The chain's CDR3 is CASSLDREGEQYF. In DNA form, the CDR3 reads TGTGCCAGCAGCTTAGATCGTGAGGGCGAGCAGTACTTC.